The 16 T cell receptor beta chains below all came from one sample that was sequenced in a study of T-cell memory formation after mild COVID-19. TCRdb reanalysed the 5' RACE reads using MiXCR and keeps one entry per CDR3 protein. This table holds around 300,000 distinct CDR3 sequences, 13% found once. The sequenced material came from PBMCs or a T cell subset sorted from them (not recorded which). All receptors come from a man in his late teens or twenties who had mild COVID-19 (a few samples of this study predate the infection). Cell type and time point are not known.

The chain joins TRBV4-2 to TRBJ1-5; D is uncertain. Germline V lookup: CDR1 LGHNA, CDR2 YNFKEQ. V was clipped by 1 base and J by 8 bases, with 15 bases between them. The CDR3 extends over 15 amino acids. The CDR3 here is CASSQAGSLLEPQHF. DNA for the CDR3: TGTGCCAGCAGCCAAGCAGGCAGTCTCCTTGAGCCCCAGCATTTT.

This clonotype was detected a few times. This chain uses TRBV9 with TRBJ2-7; D is undetermined. The CDR3 totals 15 residues. Germline assignment: CDR1 SGDLS and CDR2 YYNGEE. Trimming left V 2 bases short and J 3 bases short, with 15 bases between. The CDR3: CASSVGQSRVYEQYF. The CDR3 nucleotides are TGTGCCAGCAGCGTCGGGCAGAGCAGAGTCTACGAGCAGTACTTC.

This clonotype occurred many times. The chain combines TRBV5-1 with TRBJ2-7, with unresolved D. V shed 2 bases and J shed 2 bases, with 8 bases lying between them. Germline V gene lookup returns CDR1 SGHRS and CDR2 YFSETQ. The CDR3 runs to 13 residues. Written as DNA, the CDR3 is TGCGCCAGCAGCTTCGGCGGCACCTACGAGCAGTACTTC. This translates into CASSFGGTYEQYF.

This rearrangement joins TRBV20-1 to TRBJ2-5; 11 nucleotides agree with TRBD1. With 2 bases clipped from V and 5 bases from J, the junction kept 4 bases outside the gene matches. The CDR3 contains 14 residues. Germline lookup yields CDR1 DFQATT and CDR2 SNEGSKA (reference sequence). The CDR3 loop reads CSARRTGGLETQYF. The CDR3, as DNA: TGCAGTGCTAGAAGGACAGGGGGCTTGGAGACCCAGTACTTC.

Ten or more counts support this clonotype. The chain links TRBV10-3 to TRBJ2-5, with 12 bases matching TRBD2. Germline-derived CDR1 and CDR2 are ENHRY and SYGVKD. The V and J ends lost 5 bases and 3 bases, in that order; junction bases with no gene match: 7. This CDR3 comprises 16 residues. CDR3: CAISLTGLAGKETQYF. CDR3 nucleotide sequence: TGTGCCATCAGTCTGACCGGACTAGCGGGAAAAGAGACCCAGTACTTC.

The chain has TRBV12-3 or TRBV12-4 and TRBJ2-3; possibly TRBD2 for D (7 bases). The CDR3 spans 15 residues. V was clipped by 5 bases and J by 5 bases, with 17 bases between them. The CDR3 loop reads CASSPFHRGGDTQYF. CDR3 nucleotide sequence: TGTGCCAGCAGTCCCTTCCATAGGGGGGGAGATACGCAGTATTTT.

The genes are TRBV7-9 and TRBJ1-1; tentatively, D is TRBD1 (5 bases). Between the trimmed V and J ends, which lost 5 bases and 2 bases, there was a span of 12 bases. The CDR3 has 14 amino acids. CDR1 and CDR2 (germline): SEHNR, FQNEAQ (reference sequence). The CDR3 region has the DNA TGTGCCAGCAGCGTAGGGGAGGGTAACACTGAAGCTTTCTTT. Translated, it gives CASSVGEGNTEAFF. Variable domain in full (rest from reference TRBV7-9 and TRBJ1-1): DTGVSQNPRHKITKRGQNVTFRCDPISEHNRLYWYRQTLGQGPEFLTYFQNEAQLEKSRLLSDRFSAERPKGSFSTLEIQRTEQGDSAMYLCASSVGEGNTEAFFGQGTRLTVV.

This clonotype appeared a few times. The gene calls are TRBV6-6 and TRBJ2-5; 13 bases map to TRBD2. This CDR3 contains 18 residues. Germline V CDR1 and CDR2: MNHNY, SVGAGI (reference sequence). Trimming removed 7 bases from V and 4 bases from J; junction bases left unmatched: 15. CDR3 residues: CASTPRRLAGGPRETQYF. For the CDR3, the DNA is TGTGCCAGCACCCCCAGACGACTAGCGGGGGGTCCGAGAGAGACCCAGTACTTC.

This rearrangement joins TRBV7-2 to TRBJ1-1; D unclear. Trimming took off 3 bases at V and 1 base at J, with 6 bases between the two ends. The CDR3 runs to 13 residues. Germline V CDR1 and CDR2: SGHTA, FQGNSA. The CDR3 is CASSLEKNTEAFF. CDR3 in DNA: TGTGCCAGCAGCTTGGAGAAGAACACTGAAGCTTTCTTT.

This clonotype was detected many times. The chain links TRBV5-1 to TRBJ1-6; D not certain. The CDR3 extends over 16 amino acids. V lost 4 bases and J lost 0, with 11 bases in between. Germline V lookup: CDR1 SGHRS, CDR2 YFSETQ. The CDR3 sequence: CASSASTGSYNSPLHF. CDR3 in DNA: TGCGCCAGCAGCGCGAGTACTGGCTCCTATAATTCACCCCTCCACTTT.

This chain links TRBV7-3 with TRBJ2-1, with 11 bases identical to TRBD2. From germline, CDR1 is SGHTA and CDR2 FQGTGA. Trimming took 5 bases from V and 5 from J; bases not matched to a gene: 5. The CDR3 is 15 amino acids. Here the CDR3 reads CASSATSGGDNEQFF. The DNA for the CDR3 is TGTGCCAGCAGCGCCACTAGCGGGGGAGACAATGAGCAGTTCTTC.

V gene TRBV7-9 combines with J gene TRBJ2-5, with 11 bases lining up with TRBD2. Germline loops: CDR1 SEHNR, CDR2 FQNEAQ (reference sequence). The length of the CDR3 is 16 residues. After removal of 2 bases from V and 1 base from J, the junction contained 3 bases not matched to a gene. CDR3 residues: CASSLLAGGLQETQYF. The CDR3 DNA follows: TGTGCCAGCAGCTTACTAGCGGGGGGACTCCAAGAGACCCAGTACTTC.

The chain uses TRBV19 and TRBJ2-7; TRBD1 is a possible D gene (6 bases). This CDR3 region has 15 residues. Germline V gene sequence: CDR1 LNHDA, CDR2 SQIVND (reference sequence). V was pared by 1 base and J by 0 bases, with 10 bases between. The CDR3 reads CASSIAGQSSYEQYF. The CDR3 nucleotides read TGTGCCAGTAGTATAGCCGGACAGAGCTCCTACGAGCAGTACTTC.

This clonotype has a handful of counts. The chain is built from TRBV7-6 and TRBJ2-6, with D uncertain. CDR3 length: 14 residues. The V gene's germline CDR1 is SGHVS and CDR2 FNYEAQ. Trimming cost V 5 bases and J 2 bases, with 7 bases left between them. In DNA, the CDR3 is TGTGCCAGCAGCGCCATTACTGGGGCCAACGTCCTGACTTTC. Residues: CASSAITGANVLTF. The variable domain in full, completed from reference TRBV7-6 and TRBJ2-6, reads GAGVSQSPRYKVTKRGQDVALRCDPISGHVSLYWYRQALGQGPEFLTYFNYEAQQDKSGLPNDRFSAERPEGSISTLTIQRTEQRDSAMYRCASSAITGANVLTFGAGSRLTVL.

V is TRBV2 and J is TRBJ1-2; TRBD1 agrees at 9 bases. This CDR3 spans 14 amino acids. With 8 bases clipped from V and 1 base from J, the junction kept 5 bases outside the gene matches. Germline values: CDR1 SNHLY, CDR2 FYNNEI. This CDR3 reads CASGADRGNYGYTF. The CDR3 bases are TGTGCCAGCGGCGCGGACAGGGGTAACTATGGCTACACCTTC.

V is TRBV24-1 and J is TRBJ1-1; TRBD1 matches at 7 bases. Germline values: CDR1 KGHDR, CDR2 SFDVKD. V lost 3 bases, J lost 1 base, and 4 bases stayed unmatched. This CDR3 region has 15 residues. This CDR3 is CATSDRRQGNTEAFF. CDR3 nucleotide sequence: TGTGCCACCAGTGATCGGAGACAGGGGAACACTGAAGCTTTCTTT.